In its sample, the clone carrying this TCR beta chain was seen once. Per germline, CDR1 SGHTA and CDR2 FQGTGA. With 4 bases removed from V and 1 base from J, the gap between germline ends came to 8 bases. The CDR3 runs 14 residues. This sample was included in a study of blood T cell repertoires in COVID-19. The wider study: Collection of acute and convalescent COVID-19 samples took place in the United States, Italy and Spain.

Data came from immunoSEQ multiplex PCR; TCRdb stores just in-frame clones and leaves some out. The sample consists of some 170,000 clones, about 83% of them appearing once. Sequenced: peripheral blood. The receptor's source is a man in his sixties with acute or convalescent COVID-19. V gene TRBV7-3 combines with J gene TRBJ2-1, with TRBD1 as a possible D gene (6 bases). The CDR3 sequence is CASSSQGSYNEQFF. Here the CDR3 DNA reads TGTGCCAGCAGCTCACAGGGTTCCTACAATGAGCAGTTCTTC.